The clone carrying this T cell receptor beta chain was observed many times. Its cognate antigen is unknown. CDR3 length equals 14 residues. The ends were cut back, 5 bases at V and 7 bases at J, with 15 bases in the middle. TCRbeta library preparation incorporated unique molecular identifiers. TCRdb ran MiXCR on the PCR reads and lists one entry per CDR3 protein. The sample carries some 200,000 distinct CDR3 sequences, around 9.2% recorded once. This record belongs to a study of T-cell reconstitution after alpha-beta-depleted transplantation in children. Broader study findings: By about two months after transplant, alpha-beta T cells reportedly arose from several hundred graft clones that had expanded. Some patients' high day-60 TCRbeta diversity was attributed to recipient cells surviving conditioning. Newly made T cells mostly supplied T-cell counts and diversity one year after transplant.

This chain connects TRBV12-3 or TRBV12-4 to TRBJ1-5; D not resolved. The receptor was isolated from a male patient between 2 and 9 years old who had a stem cell transplant for acute myeloid leukemia, so the T cells may come from the graft donor. Material: PBMCs, mostly from graft donor cells, obtained 360 days after TCRalphabeta/CD19-depleted stem cell transplant. The CDR3 nucleotides are TGTGCCAGCAGTCCGACGGGAGGAGCGCAGCCCCAGCATTTT. This gives the protein CASSPTGGAQPQHF.